The 19 T cell receptor beta chains below were found in one sample sequenced in a study of T cell responses to AZD1222 COVID-19 vaccine. Assay: immunoSEQ multiplex PCR; the TCRdb copy retains only in-frame clones and omits some. The sample contains about 73,000 clones, approximately 92% of which appear only once. This material consisted of peripheral blood, taken 28 days after the second AZD1222 dose. Receptors were obtained from an adult who received the AZD1222 COVID-19 vaccine.

The V gene is TRBV9, the J gene TRBJ1-2, with D maybe TRBD1 (6 bases). Germline-derived CDR1 and CDR2 are SGDLS and YYNGEE. This CDR3 spans 13 amino acids. Trimming removed 6 bases at V and 1 base at J, with 10 bases between. CDR3 residues: CASTLDSNYGYTF. The CDR3 DNA follows: TGTGCCAGCACGTTGGACAGTAACTATGGCTACACCTTC. The complete variable domain, with remaining parts taken from reference TRBV9 and TRBJ1-2, reads DSGVTQTPKHLITATGQRVTLRCSPRSGDLSVYWYQQSLDQGLQFLIQYYNGEERAKGNILERFSAQQFPDLHSELNLSSLELGDSALYFCASTLDSNYGYTFGSGTRLTVV.

This chain links TRBV27 with TRBJ1-2; 9 bases are a match to TRBD1. The CDR3 consists of 14 residues. Trimming took 4 bases from V and 8 from J; bases not matched to a gene: 8. From germline, CDR1 is MNHEY and CDR2 SMNVEV (reference sequence). CDR3 amino acids: CASSSGQGPGGYTF. In DNA form, the CDR3 reads TGTGCCAGCAGTTCAGGACAGGGGCCTGGCGGCTACACCTTC.

This chain uses TRBV11-3 with TRBJ2-1; D not resolved. CDR1 is SGHNT and CDR2 is YENEEA in the germline V gene. The CDR3 has 14 residues. V was clipped by 4 bases and J by 1 base, with 8 bases between them. The CDR3 region is CASSSDKSYNEQFF. Here the CDR3 DNA reads TGTGCCAGCAGCTCAGACAAATCCTACAATGAGCAGTTCTTC.

The chain has TRBV9 and TRBJ2-1; perhaps TRBD1 as D (6 bases). The germline V gene has CDR1 SGDLS and CDR2 YYNGEE. V lost 6 bases, J lost 2 bases, and 12 bases lay in between. The CDR3 has 14 amino acids. DNA for the CDR3: TGTGCCAGCACCCCGGGGACAACCTACAATGAGCAGTTCTTC. Translation: CASTPGTTYNEQFF.

For this clone: A read error may account for a junction end that differs from germline. The rearrangement uses TRBV6-1 and TRBJ2-3, with a weak D call TRBD1 (7 bases). This CDR3 has 16 amino acids. Per germline, CDR1 MNHNS and CDR2 SASEGT. CDR3 loop: CASGELRGDGTDTQYF. The DNA for the CDR3 is TGTGCCAGCGGTGAACTCAGGGGGGATGGCACAGATACGCAGTATTTT.

The rearrangement joins TRBV3-1 (or the pseudogene TRBV3-2) to TRBJ1-2; D remains ambiguous. This CDR3 comprises 15 residues. Trimming stripped 1 base from V and 8 bases from J, with 17 bases between. Germline CDR1 reads LGHDT; CDR2 reads YNNKEL (reference sequence). The CDR3 nucleotides are TGTGCCAGCAGCCAAGGGGCGGTGTCGGTGAAAGGCTACACCTTC. The encoded protein is CASSQGAVSVKGYTF.

The sample holds one count of this clone. The rearrangement joins TRBV7-6 to TRBJ2-7; D ambiguous. Germline CDR1 is SGHVS and CDR2 is FNYEAQ. The CDR3 has 11 amino acids. Trimming left V 4 bases short and J 7 bases short, with 8 bases between. For the CDR3, the DNA is TGTGCCAGCAGCTCTATACGGGAGCAGTACTTC. It is translated as CASSSIREQYF.

The V call is TRBV7-6, the J call TRBJ2-1, with 9 bases matching TRBD2. Germline V gene lookup returns CDR1 SGHVS and CDR2 FNYEAQ. This CDR3 spans 18 amino acids. The V and J ends lost 5 bases and 0 bases, in that order; junction bases with no gene match: 11. DNA for the CDR3: TGTGCCAGCAGCCTACGTTTTAGCGGGGGTTCCTCCTACAATGAGCAGTTCTTC. Translated: CASSLRFSGGSSYNEQFF.

The chain is built from TRBV4-3 and TRBJ2-2; 9 nucleotides align to TRBD1. Losses at the gene ends were 4 bases for V and 4 bases for J; bases not matched to a gene: 4. Looked up from germline, CDR1 is LGHNA and CDR2 is YSLEER. The CDR3 runs 15 residues. The CDR3 loop is CASSLQGAGTGELFF. In DNA, the CDR3 is TGCGCCAGCAGCCTACAGGGGGCGGGCACCGGGGAGCTGTTTTTT.

This clone has a single count. The chain has TRBV7-9 and TRBJ2-1; tentatively, D is TRBD1 (5 bases). Per germline, CDR1 SEHNR and CDR2 FQNEAQ (reference sequence). CDR3 length: 14 residues. V was cut by 1 base and J by 8 bases, with 12 bases left in between. This CDR3 is CASSLGDSRDEQFF. In DNA, the CDR3 is TGTGCCAGCAGCTTAGGTGACAGTCGTGATGAGCAGTTCTTC. The variable domain in full, completed from reference TRBV7-9 and TRBJ2-1, reads DTGVSQNPRHKITKRGQNVTFRCDPISEHNRLYWYRQTLGQGPEFLTYFQNEAQLEKSRLLSDRFSAERPKGSFSTLEIQRTEQGDSAMYLCASSLGDSRDEQFFGPGTRLTVL.

The V and J genes are TRBV28 and TRBJ1-2, with D tentatively TRBD1 (5 bases). Germline loops: CDR1 MDHEN, CDR2 SYDVKM. V was trimmed by 6 bases and J by 1 base, leaving 15 bases between them. CDR3 length: 15 residues. This CDR3 reads CASSLLGGGNYGYTF. In nucleotides, the CDR3 is TGTGCCAGCAGCCTGCTGGGCGGGGGTAACTATGGCTACACCTTC.

CDR3 protein: CASSEGQPGDEQFF. CDR3 nucleotide sequence: TGCGCCAGCAGCGAGGGACAGCCAGGCGATGAGCAGTTCTTC. The J gene is TRBJ2-1, the V gene TRBV10-1; 7 positions match TRBD1. Trimming removed 6 bases from V and 8 bases from J; junction bases left unmatched: 10. Germline assignment: CDR1 WNHNN and CDR2 SYGVQD (reference sequence). The CDR3 totals 14 residues.

This clone has a single count. This chain links TRBV6-5 with TRBJ2-6; D gene ambiguous. CDR3 size: 14 residues. Germline V gene sequence: CDR1 MNHEY, CDR2 SVGAGI. V lost 6 bases to trimming and J lost 2 bases, with 8 bases between them. CDR3 loop: CASRVETGANVLTF. The CDR3 DNA reads as TGTGCCAGCAGAGTGGAGACTGGGGCCAACGTCCTGACTTTC.

This chain uses TRBV11-3 with TRBJ2-1; TRBD2 matches 8 bases. This CDR3 is built from 15 residues. CDR1 and CDR2 from the germline V gene are SGHNT and YENEEA. V gave up 3 bases and J gave up 1 base; unmatched junction bases: 2. CDR3 nucleotides: TGTGCCAGCAGCTTGGGGACTAGTTCCTACAATGAGCAGTTCTTC. This gives the protein CASSLGTSSYNEQFF.

DNA of the CDR3: TGTGCCAGCAGCTTCAACAGGGGCGTTGGTAGCTCCTATAATTCACCCCTCCACTTT. Encoded protein: CASSFNRGVGSSYNSPLHF. The chain has TRBV5-6 and TRBJ1-6, with 7 nucleotides matching TRBD1. Trimming took 2 bases from V and 0 from J; bases not matched to a gene: 11. CDR3 length equals 19 residues. The germline CDR1 and CDR2 sequences are SGHDT and YYEEEE.

The gene calls are TRBV9 and TRBJ2-2; tentatively, D is TRBD2 (6 bases). Trimming took 0 bases from V and 7 from J, leaving 10 bases between them. The CDR3 is 14 residues long. The germline gives CDR1 SGDLS, CDR2 YYNGEE. The CDR3 region is CASSVGGADGELFF. The CDR3 region has the DNA TGTGCCAGCAGCGTAGGCGGGGCTGACGGGGAGCTGTTTTTT.

The rearrangement uses TRBV7-9 and TRBJ2-1; 14 positions agree with TRBD2. Germline values: CDR1 SEHNR, CDR2 FQNEAQ (reference sequence). The CDR3 extends over 17 amino acids. The trim removed 1 base at V and 8 bases at J, leaving 7 bases unmatched. The DNA for the CDR3 is TGTGCCAGCAGCTTAGATTATCGGGGACTAGCGGGGGATGAGCAGTTCTTC. Translated, it gives CASSLDYRGLAGDEQFF.

The chain uses TRBV11-2 and TRBJ2-1; D perhaps matches TRBD2 (5 bases). There are 14 residues in the CDR3. V lost 3 bases and J 9 bases, leaving 15 bases between the germline ends. Germline CDR1 is SGHAT and CDR2 is FQNNGV. The CDR3 loop is CASSFRSGTGEQFF. The CDR3 coding sequence is TGTGCCAGCAGCTTCAGGTCGGGAACGGGTGAGCAGTTCTTC.

The rearrangement uses TRBV6-5 and TRBJ2-2, with unresolved D. This CDR3 is 14 amino acids long. Trimming removed 5 bases from V and 4 bases from J, with 11 bases in between. Germline V gene sequence: CDR1 MNHEY, CDR2 SVGAGI. CDR3 sequence reads: CASSQQFPTGELFF. DNA of the CDR3: TGTGCCAGCAGTCAACAGTTTCCCACCGGGGAGCTGTTTTTT.